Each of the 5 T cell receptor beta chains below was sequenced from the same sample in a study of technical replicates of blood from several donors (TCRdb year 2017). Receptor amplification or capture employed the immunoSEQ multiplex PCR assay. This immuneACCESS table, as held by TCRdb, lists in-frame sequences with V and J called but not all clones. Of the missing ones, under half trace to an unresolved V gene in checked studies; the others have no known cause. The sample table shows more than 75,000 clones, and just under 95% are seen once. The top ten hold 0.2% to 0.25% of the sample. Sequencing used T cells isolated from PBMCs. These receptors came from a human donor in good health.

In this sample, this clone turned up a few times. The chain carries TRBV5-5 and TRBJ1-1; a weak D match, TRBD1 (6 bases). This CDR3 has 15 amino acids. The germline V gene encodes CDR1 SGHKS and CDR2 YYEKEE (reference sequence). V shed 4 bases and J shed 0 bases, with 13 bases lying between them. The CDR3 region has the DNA TGTGCCAGCAGCGCCCAGACAGGAATGAACACTGAAGCTTTCTTT. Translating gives CASSAQTGMNTEAFF.

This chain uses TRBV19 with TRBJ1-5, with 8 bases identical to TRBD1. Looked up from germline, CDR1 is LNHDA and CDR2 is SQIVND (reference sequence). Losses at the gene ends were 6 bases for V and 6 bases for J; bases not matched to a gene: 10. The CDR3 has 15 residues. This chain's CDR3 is CASSVLGQEPQPQHF. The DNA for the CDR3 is TGTGCCAGTAGCGTCTTGGGACAGGAGCCTCAGCCCCAGCATTTT.

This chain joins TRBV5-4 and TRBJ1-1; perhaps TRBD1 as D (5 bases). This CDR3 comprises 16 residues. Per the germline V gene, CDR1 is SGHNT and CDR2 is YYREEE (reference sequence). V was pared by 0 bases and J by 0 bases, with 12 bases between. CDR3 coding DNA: TGTGCCAGCAGCTTGGCCGGGGGATTGATGAACACTGAAGCTTTCTTT. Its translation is CASSLAGGLMNTEAFF.

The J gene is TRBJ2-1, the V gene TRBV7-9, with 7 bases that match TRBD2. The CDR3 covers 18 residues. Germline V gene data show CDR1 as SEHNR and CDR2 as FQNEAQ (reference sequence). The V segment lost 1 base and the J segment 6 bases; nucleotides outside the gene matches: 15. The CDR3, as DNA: TGTGCCAGCAGCTTAGGTCCCGGGGGAACGGGAGGCTTCAATGAGCAGTTCTTC. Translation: CASSLGPGGTGGFNEQFF. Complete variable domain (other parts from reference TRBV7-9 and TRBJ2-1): DTGVSQNPRHKITKRGQNVTFRCDPISEHNRLYWYRQTLGQGPEFLTYFQNEAQLEKSRLLSDRFSAERPKGSFSTLEIQRTEQGDSAMYLCASSLGPGGTGGFNEQFFGPGTRLTVL.

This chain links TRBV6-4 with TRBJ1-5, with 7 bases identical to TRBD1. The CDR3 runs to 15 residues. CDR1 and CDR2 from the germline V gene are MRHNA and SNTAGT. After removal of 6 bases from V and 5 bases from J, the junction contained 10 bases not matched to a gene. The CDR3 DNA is TGTGCCAGCAGCCTAGAAGACAGGGCGGATCAGCCCCAGCATTTT. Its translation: CASSLEDRADQPQHF.